The 8 T cell receptor beta chains given below trace back to one sample, sequenced in a study of cytomegalovirus exposure and HLA in healthy donors. PCR involved 60 Vbeta and 13 Jbeta primers. Profiling relied on immunoSEQ multiplex PCR, and the TCRdb table lists in-frame clones only, not all of them. The top ten hold roughly 0.58% of the sample, which has about 230,000 clones, 82% seen once. Sequencing was carried out using PBMCs. These receptors were collected from a woman aged 40 to 55 in good health and CMV-seronegative.

V and J are TRBV21-1 and TRBJ2-2; TRBD1 is taken as the D call from the table, unchecked against the DNA. TRBV21-1 is marked as a pseudogene. The CDR3 runs 17 residues. CDR3 bases: TGTGCCAGCAGCAGCGAGGGATTCGGGACAGCCACCGGGGAGCTGTTTTTT. Translating gives CASSSEGFGTATGELFF.

This clone was observed a few times. This chain's CDR3 is CASSLKQLSGGFF. As DNA, the CDR3 is TGTGCCAGCAGCCTCAAACAACTCTCGGGGGGGTTCTTC. V gene TRBV11-2 combines with J gene TRBJ2-1; 7 positions agree with TRBD2. Germline lookup yields CDR1 SGHAT and CDR2 FQNNGV. Trimming cost V 5 bases and J 15 bases; bases outside gene matches: 13. This CDR3 has 13 residues.

This clone was counted between two and nine times. The genes are TRBV6-5 and TRBJ1-4; 7 bases line up with TRBD1. The CDR3 loop spans 12 amino acids. V shed 6 bases and J 10 bases; nucleotides not matched to a gene: 5. Germline V lookup: CDR1 MNHEY, CDR2 SVGAGI. The CDR3 coding sequence is TGTGCCAGCAGGAGGGGGACAGCAAAACTGTTTTTT. Amino acid sequence: CASRRGTAKLFF.

The chain uses TRBV5-1 and TRBJ1-2, with D perhaps TRBD1 (5 bases). Trimming took off 6 bases at V and 8 bases at J, with 17 bases between the two ends. Germline V gene data show CDR1 as SGHRS and CDR2 as YFSETQ. The CDR3 loop spans 13 amino acids. CDR3 protein: CASTLGQGGGYTF. CDR3 nucleotide sequence: TGCGCCAGCACCCTTGGTCAGGGAGGAGGCTACACCTTC.

The CDR3, as DNA: TGTGCCAGCAGTGAAGGACTAGCGGGAGAGACCCAGTACTTC. Encoded protein: CASSEGLAGETQYF. J is TRBJ2-5 and V is TRBV2; 10 nucleotides match TRBD2. The germline V gene has CDR1 SNHLY and CDR2 FYNNEI. The CDR3 covers 14 residues. V was pared by 1 base and J by 4 bases, with 0 bases of the junction left unmatched. Supplemented by reference TRBV2 and TRBJ2-5, the full variable domain reads EPEVTQTPSHQVTQMGQEVILRCVPISNHLYFYWYRQILGQKVEFLVSFYNNEISEKSEIFDDQFSVERPDGSNFTLKIRSTKLEDSAMYFCASSEGLAGETQYFGPGTRLLVL.

This clone showed up just a few times. V is TRBV5-6 and J is TRBJ2-7, with TRBD1 matching 9 bases. CDR1 and CDR2 (germline): SGHDT, YYEEEE. V lost 1 base, J lost 5 bases, and 4 bases stayed unmatched. The CDR3 has 14 residues. CDR3 DNA sequence: TGTGCCAGCAGCTTGCCACAGGGGGCCCACGAGCAGTACTTC. Its translation: CASSLPQGAHEQYF. Based on the CDR3 plus reference TRBV5-6 and TRBJ2-7, the full variable domain is DAGVTQSPTHLIKTRGQQVTLRCSPKSGHDTVSWYQQALGQGPQFIFQYYEEEERQRGNFPDRFSGHQFPNYSSELNVNALLLGDSALYLCASSLPQGAHEQYFGPGTRLTVT.

The chain uses TRBV7-9 and TRBJ2-5, with TRBD1 matching over 9 bases. Near its end, the DNA agrees better with TRBJ2-7, so the J call may be wrong. Germline loops: CDR1 SEHNR, CDR2 FQNEAQ (reference sequence). The length of the CDR3 is 16 residues. The CDR3 sequence: CASSSPGQGNSYEQYF. The CDR3 nucleotides read TGTGCCAGCAGCTCCCCGGGACAGGGTAATTCCTACGAGCAGTACTTC.

V is TRBV27 and J is TRBJ1-6; D ambiguous. Germline CDR1 is MNHEY and CDR2 is SMNVEV (reference sequence). The CDR3 length is 13 residues. V gave up 2 bases and J gave up 7 bases, with 6 bases separating them. CDR3 sequence: CASSLSENSPLHF. Here the CDR3 DNA reads TGTGCCAGCAGTTTAAGTGAGAATTCACCCCTCCACTTT.